The rows below give T cell receptor beta chains drawn from one sample of a study of shared clonotypes between healthy human individuals. Sequenced by immunoSEQ multiplex PCR; TCRdb stores in-frame clones only, minus some. The sample holds some 2,500,000 clones, roughly 93% seen once. What was sequenced was naive CD4+ T cells from PBMCs. The receptors were sampled from a man between 18 and 35 years old in good health. Some clones in this sample may be carry-over from other donors' samples. Both conserved end residues are part of each CDR3. The D gene is left open where the match is weak. Expanded clones get a size class; other rows say once, few or many, or leave the size out.

J gene,V gene,D gene,clone size,CDR3 protein,CDR3 DNA
TRBJ1-3,TRBV10-3,-,-,CAISESVVAGNTIYF,TGTGCCATCAGTGAGTCCGTGGTTGCTGGAAACACCATATATTTT
TRBJ2-2,TRBV4-2,TRBD2,-,CASSQDSAGSSGVNTGELFF,TGTGCCAGCAGCCAAGATTCCGCGGGGTCTAGCGGAGTGAACACCGGGGAGCTGTTTTTT
TRBJ1-4,TRBV19,-,-,CASTGSGGATNEKLFF,TGTGCCAGTACAGGGTCGGGGGGCGCAACTAATGAAAAACTGTTTTTT
TRBJ2-1,TRBV7-3,TRBD2,-,CASSLTSGSYEQFF,TGTGCCAGCAGCTTAACTAGCGGGAGCTATGAGCAGTTCTTC
TRBJ1-5,TRBV28,TRBD1,-,CASSLLTGRGNQPQHF,TGTGCCAGCAGTCTCCTGACAGGGAGAGGCAATCAGCCCCAGCATTTT
TRBJ2-7,TRBV4-3,-,-,CASSQDQYEMEQYF,TGCGCCAGCAGCCAAGATCAATACGAGATGGAGCAGTACTTC
TRBJ1-1,TRBV30,-,few,CAWTVPWNTEAFF,TGTGCCTGGACGGTACCGTGGAACACTGAAGCTTTCTTT
TRBJ1-5,TRBV28,-,once,CASSFGDRNNQPQHF,TGTGCCAGCAGTTTCGGAGACAGAAACAATCAGCCCCAGCATTTT
TRBJ2-1,TRBV4-1,TRBD2,-,CASSQISPGLAGSYNEQFF,TGCGCCAGCAGCCAAATAAGCCCGGGACTAGCCGGCTCCTACAATGAGCAGTTCTTC
TRBJ2-1,TRBV4-1,-,-,CASTTTVGANYNEQFF,TGCGCCAGCACAACCACCGTGGGAGCCAACTACAATGAGCAGTTCTTC
TRBJ2-7,TRBV7-8,-,-,CASSFLVAAFPTGEQYF,TGTGCCAGCAGCTTCCTAGTCGCCGCCTTCCCTACGGGGGAGCAGTACTTC
TRBJ2-1,TRBV7-2,TRBD1,-,CASSARTGGVGSYNEQFF,TGTGCCAGCAGCGCCCGGACAGGGGGCGTCGGCTCCTACAATGAGCAGTTCTTC
TRBJ2-5,TRBV19,TRBD1,-,CASSIGTGMSEETQYF,TGTGCCAGTAGTATCGGGACAGGGATGTCGGAGGAGACCCAGTACTTC
TRBJ1-2,TRBV7-3,TRBD1,-,CASSLTAGTVYGYTF,TGTGCCAGCAGCTTAACCGCCGGGACAGTCTATGGCTACACCTTC
TRBJ1-3,TRBV5-1,-,once,CASSAGSGTGNTIYF,TGCGCCAGCAGTGCTGGATCTGGCACTGGAAACACCATATATTTT
TRBJ1-1,TRBV5-8,-,few,CASSLGRADTEAFF,TGTGCCAGCAGCTTGGGCAGGGCGGATACTGAAGCTTTCTTT
TRBJ2-1,TRBV4-1,TRBD2,once,CASSQGLAYYNEQFF,TGCGCCAGCAGCCAGGGACTAGCATACTACAATGAGCAGTTCTTC